The clone carrying this TCR beta chain was seen at least ten times. What it recognizes is unknown. This record belongs to a study of regulatory T cells in long-lasting Graves disease. Study-level findings and limits: Gene preferences differed: TRBV28, TRBJ1-2, TRBJ2-5 in persistent cases.

Arm-PCR of CDR3 regions and iRepertoire HTBI primers were used to build TCR beta libraries. Each CDR3 protein is one row after TCRdb ran MiXCR on the multiplex PCR reads. The sample consists of 300,000 to 400,000 distinct CDR3 sequences, around 17% of them appearing once. Trimming took 5 bases from V and 0 from J, leaving 11 bases between them. This CDR3 comprises 16 residues. The V gene's germline CDR1 is MNHEY and CDR2 SVGEGT. Time point noted: newly diagnosed GD, antithyroid drugs for less than 3 months. With RNA extracted from PBMCs as input, the TCR library was made. These same data were also listed under a study on T cells in Graves' hyperthyroidism and ophthalmopathy.

The chain has TRBV6-2 or TRBV6-3 and TRBJ1-6; D gene uncertain. This TCR was sampled from a man between 40 and 49 years old with Graves disease. The input for sequencing was peripheral blood mononuclear cells (PBMCs), taken at new diagnosis, from a patient treated with antithyroid drugs. The CDR3: CASSPDLRSYNSPLHF. CDR3 in DNA: TGTGCCAGCAGTCCAGATTTACGCTCCTATAATTCACCCCTCCACTTT.